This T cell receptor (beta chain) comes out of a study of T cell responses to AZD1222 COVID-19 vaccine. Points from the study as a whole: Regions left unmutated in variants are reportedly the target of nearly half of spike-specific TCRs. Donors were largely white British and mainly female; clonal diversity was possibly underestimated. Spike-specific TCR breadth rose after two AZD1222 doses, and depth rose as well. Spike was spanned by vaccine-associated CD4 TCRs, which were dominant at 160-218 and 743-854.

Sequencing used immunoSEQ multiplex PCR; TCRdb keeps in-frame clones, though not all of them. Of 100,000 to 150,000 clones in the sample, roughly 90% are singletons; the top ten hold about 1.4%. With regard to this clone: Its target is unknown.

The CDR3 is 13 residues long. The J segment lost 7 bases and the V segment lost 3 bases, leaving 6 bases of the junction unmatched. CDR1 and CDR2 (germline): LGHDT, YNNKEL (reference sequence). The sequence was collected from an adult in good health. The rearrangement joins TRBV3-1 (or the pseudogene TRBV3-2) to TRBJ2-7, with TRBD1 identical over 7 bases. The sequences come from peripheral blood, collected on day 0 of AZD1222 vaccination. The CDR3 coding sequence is TGTGCCAGCAGCCAGAACAGGGGTAGGGAGCAGTACTTC. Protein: CASSQNRGREQYF.